Each of the 22 T cell receptor beta chains below was sequenced from the same sample in a study of cytomegalovirus exposure and HLA in healthy donors. 60 Vbeta and 13 Jbeta primers were used in PCR. TCRdb's copy holds only in-frame clones and misses some; the assay was immunoSEQ multiplex PCR. The sample carries more than 85,000 clones, roughly 76% recorded once. The sequenced material came from PBMCs. These receptors came from a man aged 40-50 years in good health and CMV-seronegative.

This clone was observed once. V is TRBV19 and J is TRBJ2-3; D gene ambiguous. The CDR3 contains 15 residues. The ends were cut back, 0 bases at V and 2 bases at J, with 9 bases in the middle. The germline gives CDR1 LNHDA, CDR2 SQIVND (reference sequence). CDR3 in amino acids: CASSIEQRSTDTQYF. The CDR3 DNA is TGTGCCAGTAGTATAGAGCAGCGTTCCACAGATACGCAGTATTTT.

The chain is built from TRBV7-9 and TRBJ2-3; 10 nucleotides agree with TRBD1. The CDR3 extends over 14 amino acids. Trimming took 5 bases from V and 5 from J; bases not matched to a gene: 4. In germline, CDR1 is SEHNR, CDR2 FQNEAQ (reference sequence). The CDR3 coding sequence is TGTGCCAGCAGCATCGACAGGGGGCAAGATACGCAGTATTTT. Its translation is CASSIDRGQDTQYF.

The chain employs TRBV4-1 and TRBJ2-1; D is undetermined. The CDR3 is 13 amino acids. With 3 bases removed from V and 9 bases from J, the gap between germline ends came to 12 bases. Germline V gives CDR1 MGHRA, CDR2 YSYEKL. The CDR3: CASSQNSRSEQFF. For the CDR3, the DNA is TGCGCCAGCAGCCAGAACTCGCGAAGTGAGCAGTTCTTC.

The V gene is TRBV7-2, the J gene TRBJ2-5; 8 bases are shared with TRBD1. CDR3 size: 15 residues. After removal of 1 base from V and 5 bases from J, the junction contained 6 bases not matched to a gene. Germline V gives CDR1 SGHTA, CDR2 FQGNSA. The CDR3 DNA is TGTGCCAGCAGCTTAGGCGGACAGGGTGGGGAGACCCAGTACTTC. Translating gives CASSLGGQGGETQYF.

CDR3 region: CASSPPGTRISAQYF. The CDR3 nucleotides are TGTGCCAGCAGCCCACCCGGGACTAGGATCAGTGCGCAGTATTTT. The chain uses TRBV7-2 and TRBJ2-3, with 8 bases fitting TRBD2. CDR3 length: 15 amino acids. Germline trimming cut 5 bases from V and 10 bases from J; bases unmatched to any gene: 14. Germline CDR1 SGHTA, CDR2 FQGNSA.

The table lists this clone with a few counts. The chain links TRBV5-1 to TRBJ2-1; 11 bases match TRBD2. With V trimmed by 4 bases and J by 7 bases, 10 bases remained unmatched. The CDR3 consists of 16 residues. Germline V gives CDR1 SGHRS, CDR2 YFSETQ. CDR3 DNA: TGCGCCAGCAGCCCGACCTTAGCGGGAGGGGAGAATGAGCAGTTCTTC. Its translation: CASSPTLAGGENEQFF.

The rearrangement joins TRBV18 to TRBJ2-7; 7 bases are shared with TRBD2. CDR1 KGHSH and CDR2 LQKENI come from the germline V gene. The ends lost 2 bases at V and 4 bases at J; junction bases unmatched: 8. The CDR3 loop spans 15 amino acids. CDR3 in amino acids: CASSPEVGGVYEQYF. CDR3 bases: TGTGCCAGCTCACCAGAAGTGGGGGGGGTTTACGAGCAGTACTTC.

This clone has only a few counts. This sequence joins TRBV2 and TRBJ2-3; possible D gene TRBD2, 6 bases. CDR3 length: 14 amino acids. Trimming shortened V by 7 bases and J by 2 bases, and 13 bases separated the two germline ends. The germline V gene has CDR1 SNHLY and CDR2 FYNNEI. CDR3 nucleotides: TGTGCCAGCACCCGGGACTCGGACACAGATACGCAGTATTTT. It codes for CASTRDSDTDTQYF.

This clone was seen a single time. The CDR3 nucleotides read TGTGCCAGCAGCTTTCGTAGCACCGGGGAGCTGTTTTTT. Protein product: CASSFRSTGELFF. The chain carries TRBV5-6 and TRBJ2-2; no firm D call. This CDR3 contains 13 residues. Trimming pared 2 bases from V and 4 bases from J, leaving 6 bases between. Per the germline V gene, CDR1 is SGHDT and CDR2 is YYEEEE.

This clone was detected once. The chain uses TRBV11-1 and TRBJ2-7; 10 nucleotides align to TRBD1. J gave up 6 bases and V 4 bases, and 9 bases lay outside the gene matches. Germline V lookup: CDR1 SGHAT, CDR2 FQDESV (reference sequence). The CDR3 totals 15 residues. CDR3 bases: TGTGCCAGCAGCTCGACAGGGGGCGGGTTAGGCGAGCAGTACTTC. It yields the protein CASSSTGGGLGEQYF.

The chain combines TRBV7-2 with TRBJ2-3; D is ambiguous. This CDR3 is 15 amino acids long. CDR1 SGHTA and CDR2 FQGNSA come from the germline V gene. The V end lost 1 base, the J end lost 0 bases, and 8 bases lay between the germline ends. CDR3 region: CASSLDYLSTDTQYF. Written as DNA, the CDR3 is TGTGCCAGCAGCTTAGACTACCTCAGCACAGATACGCAGTATTTT.

The chain recombines TRBV10-2 with TRBJ2-1; 10 bases are shared with TRBD2. The CDR3 consists of 15 residues. With 5 bases clipped from V and 6 bases from J, the junction kept 7 bases outside the gene matches. Germline-derived CDR1 and CDR2 are WSHSY and SAAADI. The CDR3 here is CASSNIAGGSNEQFF. CDR3 sequence (DNA): TGCGCCAGCAGTAATATAGCGGGAGGTTCCAATGAGCAGTTCTTC.

The CDR3 sequence is CASSQDSYNEQFF. CDR3 nucleotide sequence: TGTGCCAGCAGCCAGGACAGCTACAATGAGCAGTTCTTC. The V and J genes are TRBV6-6 and TRBJ2-1; TRBD1 is a possible D gene (6 bases). The CDR3 covers 13 residues. CDR1 is MNHNY and CDR2 is SVGAGI in the germline V gene (reference sequence). The germline V and J ends were trimmed by 6 bases and 3 bases, with 9 bases remaining between them.

This sequence joins TRBV19 and TRBJ1-4; no firm D call. Looked up from germline, CDR1 is LNHDA and CDR2 is SQIVND (reference sequence). The CDR3 totals 14 residues. Trimming removed 6 bases from V and 0 bases from J, with 8 bases in between. This CDR3 is CASSSTSTNEKLFF. CDR3 nucleotide sequence: TGTGCCAGTAGCTCGACATCAACTAATGAAAAACTGTTTTTT.

J is TRBJ2-2 and V is TRBV2; the D gene is possibly TRBD2 (7 bases). CDR1 is SNHLY and CDR2 is FYNNEI in the germline V gene. V was trimmed by 6 bases and J by 2 bases, leaving 13 bases between them. CDR3 length: 15 residues. The CDR3 protein is CASRESGTNTGELFF. The CDR3 DNA follows: TGTGCCAGCAGAGAGAGCGGGACAAACACCGGGGAGCTGTTTTTT.

CDR3 sequence (DNA): TGTGCCAGCAGCCACAACCGGGACAGGGGTACAACTAATGAAAAACTGTTTTTT. This codes for CASSHNRDRGTTNEKLFF. V gene TRBV5-4 combines with J gene TRBJ1-4; 10 bases are a match to TRBD1. With V trimmed by 4 bases and J by 0 bases, 9 bases remained unmatched. CDR3 length: 18 residues. The germline V gene encodes CDR1 SGHNT and CDR2 YYREEE (reference sequence).

The rearrangement links TRBV11-2 to TRBJ2-2; TRBD2 matches 8 bases. V trimming: 11 bases; J trimming: 4 bases; junction bases outside the gene matches: 12. The CDR3 has 15 amino acids. From germline, CDR1 is SGHAT and CDR2 FQNNGV. The CDR3 DNA sequence: TGTGCCTCCGGCGGGGGGCGACAAGGCACCGGGGAGCTGTTTTTT. It specifies CASGGGRQGTGELFF.

The V gene is TRBV4-3, the J gene TRBJ1-4; D is unresolved. V lost 4 bases to trimming and J lost 3 bases, with 12 bases between them. In germline, CDR1 is LGHNA, CDR2 YSLEER. This CDR3 contains 15 residues. The CDR3 reads CASSPPGGANEKLFF. In DNA form, the CDR3 reads TGCGCCAGCAGCCCGCCGGGAGGTGCTAATGAAAAACTGTTTTTT.

The V and J genes are TRBV25-1 and TRBJ2-2; 8 nucleotides agree with TRBD2. Germline V lookup: CDR1 MGHDK, CDR2 SYGVNS. The CDR3 loop spans 14 amino acids. With V trimmed by 8 bases and J by 0 bases, 2 bases remained unmatched. The CDR3: CASRGGANTGELFF. CDR3 coding DNA: TGTGCCAGCCGGGGGGGCGCGAACACCGGGGAGCTGTTTTTT.

There are a few counts of this clone. This CDR3 reads CASSVEPDRGSSYGYTF. The CDR3 DNA reads TGTGCCAGCAGCGTAGAACCGGACAGGGGGTCATCCTATGGCTACACCTTC. The chain is built from TRBV9 and TRBJ1-2; 10 positions agree with TRBD1. CDR1 is SGDLS, CDR2 YYNGEE, per germline. CDR3 length equals 17 residues. Unmatched junction bases numbered 9, after V lost 0 bases and J lost 4 bases. Variable domain in full (rest from reference TRBV9 and TRBJ1-2): DSGVTQTPKHLITATGQRVTLRCSPRSGDLSVYWYQQSLDQGLQFLIQYYNGEERAKGNILERFSAQQFPDLHSELNLSSLELGDSALYFCASSVEPDRGSSYGYTFGSGTRLTVV.

This clone appeared a few times. This chain joins TRBV15 and TRBJ2-4; 11 nucleotides align to TRBD1. Germline V gene lookup returns CDR1 LNHNV and CDR2 YYDKDF (reference sequence). Germline trimming cut 0 bases from V and 9 bases from J; bases unmatched to any gene: 7. The CDR3 is made up of 16 amino acids. CDR3 sequence: CATSRDQPGTGGIQYF. CDR3 DNA sequence: TGTGCCACCAGCAGAGATCAACCCGGGACAGGGGGCATTCAGTACTTC.

This clone has only a few counts. A read error is the likely source, as a far larger clone sits one nucleotide away. V and J are TRBV6-4 and TRBJ2-7; the match to TRBD2 covers 10 bases. The CDR3 sequence is 16 residues long. Germline trimming cut 4 bases from V and 5 bases from J; bases unmatched to any gene: 11. Looked up from germline, CDR1 is MRHNA and CDR2 is SNTAGT. DNA of the CDR3: TGTGCCAGCAGTGCGGCAGCGGGAGGGCCAGTCAACGAGCAGTACTTC. Translating gives CASSAAAGGPVNEQYF.